The TCR beta chain described here comes from a study of chemoradiotherapy in HPV16-positive cancers. The overall study: Two HPV16-positive patients' cells yielded candidate HPV-specific clones and common motifs. Study-wide findings and caveats: Candidate HPV-specific clones and E7-related TCR motifs grew in tumor during treatment. In HPV16-positive patients, HPV-responsive T-cell expansion tracked better recurrence-free survival. Functional assays defining HPV-specific T cells used only a couple of HPV16-positive patients.

Only in-frame clones appear in the TCRdb table, and some are missing; sequencing was by immunoSEQ multiplex PCR. The sample has some 14,000 clones; 88% are singletons. Comment on this clone: Its antigen is as yet unknown.

This CDR3 is built from 16 residues. Germline assignment: CDR1 SGHAT and CDR2 FQDESV (reference sequence). V dropped 1 base and J dropped 0 bases, with 10 bases sitting between them. V gene TRBV11-1 combines with J gene TRBJ2-1; D possibly corresponds to TRBD2 (5 bases). The TCR comes from a human donor with HPV-associated anogenital cancer. Sequencing was performed on blood, taken from a patient who underwent chemoradiotherapy. The CDR3 is CASSLESGSSYNEQFF. CDR3 DNA sequence: TGTGCCAGCAGCTTAGAATCGGGGAGCTCCTACAATGAGCAGTTCTTC.